A selection of T cell receptor beta chains follows, all from one sample in a study of shared clonotypes between healthy human individuals. Using immunoSEQ multiplex PCR, the repertoire was profiled, and TCRdb retains in-frame clones only, with some absent. This table has about 2.2 million clones, 93% appearing once. The sequenced material came from naive CD8+ T cells from PBMCs. The receptors were sampled from a man between 18 and 35 years old in good health. Some clones in this sample may be carry-over from other donors' samples. The CDR3 runs from the conserved cysteine through the conserved F or W. The order of the fields is V gene, J gene, D gene, clone size, CDR3 protein, CDR3 DNA. D genes are given only for firm matches. Size tells how often a clone was seen (once, few, many) or the class of an expanded clone, and some rows leave it out.

>TRBV11-2|TRBJ2-1|.|.
CASSRRGTSPLRVDNEQFF
TGTGCCAGCAGTCGCCGCGGGACCTCCCCCCTACGTGTCGACAATGAGCAGTTCTTC
>TRBV4-1|TRBJ2-2|TRBD1|once
CASSQANRGQVTGELFF
TGCGCCAGCAGCCAAGCCAACAGGGGGCAGGTCACCGGGGAGCTGTTTTTT
>TRBV5-8|TRBJ2-5|TRBD2|.
CASSPGSGTSVLETQYF
TGTGCCAGCAGCCCGGGGTCCGGGACTAGCGTTCTGGAGACCCAGTACTTC
>TRBV4-1|TRBJ2-7|TRBD2|.
CASSQGPGGFYEQYF
TGCGCCAGCAGCCAAGGGCCGGGGGGATTTTACGAGCAGTACTTC
>TRBV4-1|TRBJ2-7|TRBD1|.
CASSPFDRERNHEQYF
TGCGCCAGCAGCCCTTTCGACAGGGAAAGGAACCACGAGCAGTACTTC
>TRBV4-3|TRBJ2-3|TRBD2|.
CASSLGLAGSTDTQYF
TGCGCCAGCAGCCTAGGACTAGCGGGAAGCACAGATACGCAGTATTTT
>TRBV27|TRBJ2-7|TRBD2|.
CASREGGGSYEQYF
TGTGCCAGCAGGGAGGGCGGGGGATCCTACGAGCAGTACTTC
>TRBV5-1|TRBJ2-7|.|.
CASSFGLAYEQYF
TGCGCCAGCAGCTTCGGACTCGCCTACGAGCAGTACTTC
>TRBV15|TRBJ2-7|TRBD2|.
CATSPPGLATSYEQYF
TGTGCCACCAGCCCTCCGGGACTAGCGACGTCCTACGAGCAGTACTTC
>TRBV5-6|TRBJ1-2|.|.
CASSLGQPFGYGYTF
TGTGCCAGCAGCTTGGGACAGCCCTTCGGCTATGGCTACACCTTC
>TRBV29-1|TRBJ1-1|TRBD1|.
CSVVAGGGTEAFF
TGCAGCGTTGTGGCAGGGGGCGGCACTGAAGCTTTCTTT
>TRBV6-4|TRBJ2-1|TRBD2|.
CASSGTSGSGDEQFF
TGTGCCAGCTCCGGGACTAGCGGGAGTGGTGATGAGCAGTTCTTC
>TRBV18|TRBJ2-2|.|.
CASSPTRGNTGELFF
TGTGCCAGCTCACCAACGAGAGGAAACACCGGGGAGCTGTTTTTT
>TRBV28|TRBJ1-2|.|.
CASTAAGIYGYTF
TGTGCCAGCACCGCCGCAGGGATCTATGGCTACACCTTC
>TRBV5-4|TRBJ2-1|TRBD1|.
CASSLGDRDNEQFF
TGTGCCAGCAGCTTGGGCGACAGGGACAATGAGCAGTTCTTC
>TRBV5-4|TRBJ2-5|TRBD2|.
CASSERLAGPQETQYF
TGTGCCAGCAGCGAGAGGCTAGCGGGACCCCAAGAGACCCAGTACTTC
>TRBV11-3|TRBJ2-1|TRBD2|.
CASSGKREGRGDEQFF
TGTGCCAGCTCCGGGAAGCGGGAGGGCCGAGGGGATGAGCAGTTCTTC
>TRBV29-1|TRBJ1-4|.|.
CSVRTGPNEKLFF
TGCAGCGTTCGTACAGGACCAAATGAAAAACTGTTTTTT
>TRBV28|TRBJ1-1|TRBD1|.
CASSPRGQENFEAFF
TGTGCCAGCAGTCCCCGGGGACAGGAAAACTTTGAAGCTTTCTTT
>TRBV7-9|TRBJ2-1|TRBD2|.
CASSSSGLAGFNEQFF
TGTGCCAGCAGCTCTTCTGGACTAGCGGGATTCAATGAGCAGTTCTTC
>TRBV5-4|TRBJ2-4|TRBD2|.
CASSLDPDRGGIQYF
TGTGCCAGCAGCTTAGACCCGGACCGCGGGGGCATTCAGTACTTC
>TRBV25-1|TRBJ1-3|.|.
CASSQGLTGNTIYF
TGTGCCAGCAGTCAGGGGTTGACTGGAAACACCATATATTTT
>TRBV4-1|TRBJ2-5|.|once
CASSQDRGLGAEETQYF
TGCGCCAGCAGCCAAGATCGGGGGTTGGGGGCGGAGGAGACCCAGTACTTC
>TRBV6-5|TRBJ2-3|.|.
CASQPGRGDTQYF
TGTGCCAGCCAACCCGGACGGGGGGATACGCAGTATTTT
>TRBV6-5|TRBJ2-7|.|.
CASSHATGPSYEQYF
TGTGCCAGCAGTCACGCGACAGGCCCGTCCTACGAGCAGTACTTC
>TRBV1|TRBJ2-5|.|.
CTSSQVRTSGTQETQYF
TGCACCAGCAGCCAAGTTCGGACTAGCGGAACCCAAGAGACCCAGTACTTC
>TRBV15|TRBJ1-4|.|once
CATSEGLNEKLFF
TGTGCCACCAGCGAGGGGCTTAATGAAAAACTGTTTTTT
>TRBV6-5|TRBJ2-1|.|.
CASSYSPGGGVEQFF
TGTGCCAGCAGTTATTCCCCCGGGGGCGGCGTTGAGCAGTTCTTC
>TRBV28|TRBJ1-3|.|.
CASSRDTSSGNTIYF
TGTGCCAGCAGTCGCGATACTTCCTCTGGAAACACCATATATTTT
>TRBV9|TRBJ2-7|TRBD2|.
CASSPAGGGISYEQYF
TGTGCCAGCAGCCCGGCGGGGGGGGGCATCTCCTACGAGCAGTACTTC
>TRBV28|TRBJ1-2|TRBD1|once
CASSLTQTGYTGYTF
TGTGCCAGCAGTTTGACGCAGACAGGGTATACAGGCTACACCTTC
>TRBV7-3|TRBJ2-2|TRBD1|once
CASSPYPPGQYTGELFF
TGTGCCAGCAGCCCTTATCCCCCGGGACAGTACACCGGGGAGCTGTTTTTT
>TRBV6-1|TRBJ2-1|.|.
CASSEATSGSWIVNEQFF
TGTGCCAGCAGTGAAGCTACGTCAGGAAGCTGGATAGTGAATGAGCAGTTCTTC
>TRBV30|TRBJ2-7|TRBD2|.
CAWSVTSGRDEQYF
TGTGCCTGGAGTGTGACTAGCGGGAGGGATGAGCAGTACTTC
>TRBV9|TRBJ1-2|TRBD1|.
CASSVGGTGHGGYTF
TGTGCCAGCAGCGTAGGCGGGACAGGGCACGGTGGCTACACCTTC
>TRBV9|TRBJ1-2|.|.
CASSVAADRRKSNYGYTF
TGTGCCAGCAGCGTAGCTGCCGATCGGCGGAAGAGTAACTATGGCTACACCTTC
>TRBV2|TRBJ2-7|.|.
CAINHSASLYEQYF
TGTGCCATTAATCATAGCGCAAGCCTCTACGAGCAGTACTTC
>TRBV27|TRBJ1-2|.|.
CASKKGRDYYGYTF
TGTGCCAGTAAAAAAGGACGGGATTATTATGGCTACACCTTC
>TRBV5-1|TRBJ1-1|.|.
CASSFGTRGWTEAFF
TGCGCCAGCAGCTTCGGAACGAGGGGTTGGACTGAAGCTTTCTTT
>TRBV6-1|TRBJ2-6|.|.
CASSEKFTGANVLTF
TGTGCCAGCAGTGAAAAGTTCACTGGGGCCAACGTCCTGACTTTC
>TRBV6-1|TRBJ1-2|.|.
CASSEAAGGTLYGYTF
TGTGCCAGCAGTGAAGCAGCGGGGGGAACACTCTATGGCTACACCTTC
>TRBV4-2|TRBJ2-2|TRBD2|.
CASSLAVLAGMTGELFF
TGTGCCAGCAGCTTAGCTGTTCTAGCGGGAATGACCGGGGAGCTGTTTTTT
>TRBV7-2|TRBJ2-7|.|.
CASSLSSYEQYF
TGTGCCAGCAGCTTAAGCTCCTACGAGCAGTACTTC
>TRBV6-1|TRBJ1-1|.|.
CASSEEWGLATEAFF
TGTGCCAGCAGTGAAGAGTGGGGACTAGCCACTGAAGCTTTCTTT
>TRBV23-1|TRBJ2-3|TRBD1|once
CASRVRTGTTDTQYF
TGCGCCAGCCGAGTTAGGACAGGGACGACAGATACGCAGTATTTT
>TRBV19|TRBJ1-4|.|.
CASHTAKGGEKLFF
TGTGCCAGCCATACCGCAAAAGGAGGTGAAAAACTGTTTTTT
>TRBV5-8|TRBJ2-7|TRBD1|.
CASSSGQGVAYEQYF
TGTGCCAGCAGCTCCGGACAGGGCGTAGCCTACGAGCAGTACTTC
>TRBV19|TRBJ2-7|.|.
CASSIVSSYEQYF
TGTGCCAGTAGTATAGTCAGCTCCTACGAGCAGTACTTC
>TRBV9|TRBJ2-3|TRBD2|.
CASSPQAGGPPDTQYF
TGTGCCAGCAGCCCCCAAGCGGGAGGGCCGCCAGATACGCAGTATTTT
>TRBV7-8|TRBJ2-1|.|.
CASSPQYEQFF
TGTGCCAGCAGCCCTCAGTATGAGCAGTTCTTC
>TRBV27|TRBJ1-1|TRBD1|.
CASSWDRETTEAFF
TGTGCCAGCAGCTGGGACAGGGAGACCACTGAAGCTTTCTTT
>TRBV9|TRBJ2-3|TRBD1|.
CASSPRTGDPPDTQYF
TGTGCCAGCAGCCCCCGGACAGGGGATCCCCCAGATACGCAGTATTTT
>TRBV28|TRBJ1-4|TRBD1|.
CASSPTDRVSEKLFF
TGTGCCAGCAGCCCTACGGACAGGGTATCTGAAAAACTGTTTTTT
>TRBV11-3|TRBJ2-3|TRBD2|.
CASSEGLDGTDTQYF
TGTGCCAGCAGCGAAGGACTAGACGGCACAGATACGCAGTATTTT
>TRBV29-1|TRBJ2-1|.|once
CSVVFVYNEQFF
TGCAGCGTTGTCTTTGTTTACAATGAGCAGTTCTTC
>TRBV27|TRBJ2-7|.|.
CASAPRGLGGYEQYF
TGTGCCAGCGCCCCCAGGGGGTTGGGGGGATACGAGCAGTACTTC
>TRBV13|TRBJ1-1|.|.
CASSLGRRNTEAFF
TGTGCCAGCAGCTTAGGCCGTCGGAACACTGAAGCTTTCTTT
>TRBV28|TRBJ2-2|.|.
CASSLFPGGNTGELFF
TGTGCCAGCAGTTTATTTCCGGGGGGCAACACCGGGGAGCTGTTTTTT
>TRBV27|TRBJ2-7|.|.
CASSLGGLWSYEQYF
TGTGCCAGCAGTTTAGGGGGGTTGTGGTCCTACGAGCAGTACTTC